The 5 T cell receptor beta chains presented below share a single source sample, sequenced in a study of vaccination effects on CD4 cells after COVID-19. Only in-frame clones appear in the TCRdb table, and some are missing; sequencing was by immunoSEQ multiplex PCR. This table holds some 15,000 clones, over 70% found once. Viral peptide pools were used in the ViraFEST assay to expand antigen-specific CD4+ T cells, and sequencing came afterward. With about ten days of culture completed, CD4+ T cells were isolated. The infection with SARS-CoV-2 (confirmed by PCR) occurred in this person between March and December 2020. All study participants received two doses of BNT162b2 or mRNA-1273 vaccine. No cognate antigen is known for these TCRs. The specimen was CD4+ T cells from PBMCs cultured with HCoV-NL63 spike peptides, collected after COVID-19 vaccination. All receptors come from a human donor who had a prior SARS-CoV-2 infection.

The chain joins TRBV6-4 to TRBJ2-1; TRBD2 matches at 9 bases. CDR1 MRHNA and CDR2 SNTAGT come from the germline V gene. Losses at the gene ends were 8 bases for V and 5 bases for J; bases not matched to a gene: 7. CDR3 size: 14 residues. The CDR3 region is CASSRREGDNEQFF. CDR3 nucleotides: TGTGCCAGCTCGAGGCGGGAGGGGGACAATGAGCAGTTCTTC.

There are a few counts of this clone. The CDR3 sequence is CASSPGTGIHEQYF. DNA of the CDR3: TGCGCCAGCAGCCCCGGGACAGGGATCCACGAGCAGTACTTC. The chain links TRBV5-1 to TRBJ2-7; 9 bases map to TRBD1. Germline loops: CDR1 SGHRS, CDR2 YFSETQ. The CDR3 length is 14 residues. The V segment lost 4 bases and the J segment 5 bases; nucleotides outside the gene matches: 7.

The chain is built from TRBV20-1 and TRBJ2-4, with 7 bases identical to TRBD2. In germline, CDR1 is DFQATT, CDR2 SNEGSKA (reference sequence). V lost 0 bases and J lost 15; bases outside the gene matches: 5. This CDR3 has 11 residues. As DNA, the CDR3 is TGCAGTGCTAGAGATAGGAGGACTAGGTACTTC. Its protein product is CSARDRRTRYF.

The chain is built from TRBV5-4 and TRBJ2-1, with TRBD2 matching over 10 bases. V trimming: 0 bases; J trimming: 6 bases; junction bases outside the gene matches: 9. Germline V gene data show CDR1 as SGHNT and CDR2 as YYREEE (reference sequence). The length of the CDR3 is 17 residues. CDR3 loop: CASSLALAGVGSNEQFF. In nucleotides, the CDR3 is TGTGCCAGCAGCTTGGCTCTAGCGGGGGTAGGGAGCAATGAGCAGTTCTTC.

The chain has TRBV15 and TRBJ1-5; 9 nucleotides agree with TRBD1. With V trimmed by 0 bases and J by 9 bases, 3 bases remained unmatched. Germline CDR1 reads LNHNV; CDR2 reads YYDKDF (reference sequence). This CDR3 contains 14 residues. CDR3 amino acids: CATSREGTGLPQHF. The DNA for the CDR3 is TGTGCCACCAGCAGAGAGGGGACAGGGTTGCCCCAGCATTTT.